These T cell receptor beta chains were read from a single sample in a study of molecular identifiers for immune sequencing clone quantification. TCRdb redid the calling of the PCR reads with MiXCR, one entry per CDR3 protein. The table shows over 600,000 distinct CDR3 sequences, with 15% to 20% occurring only once. Sequenced input: naive CD8+ T cells from blood, with Jurkat cell RNA spiked in. The receptors were sampled from a human donor in good health. Some libraries in this study had Jurkat cell RNA spiked in. Each CDR3 is given with its conserved first and last residue. The D gene is left open where the match is weak. Some rows have no size entry. The others give once, few or many, or a class for an expanded clone.

d_call | j_call | v_call | clone_size | cdr3_nt | cdr3_aa
- | TRBJ2-1 | TRBV9 | few | TGTGCCAGCAGCGTAGGCAGCACCTACAATGAGCAGTTCTTC | CASSVGSTYNEQFF
- | TRBJ1-2 | TRBV7-9 | few | TGTGCCAGCGGCCCCTCATATAGGCTCTATGGCTACACCTTC | CASGPSYRLYGYTF
TRBD2 | TRBJ2-5 | TRBV2 | many | TGTGCCAGCAGTCCTTCTTTTCTAGCGGGGGATGAGACCCAGTACTTC | CASSPSFLAGDETQYF
TRBD1 | TRBJ2-7 | TRBV6-2/TRBV6-3 | many | TGTGCCAGCAGTTCAACAGGGGGAGAGCGCTACGAGCAGTACTTC | CASSSTGGERYEQYF
- | TRBJ2-3 | TRBV3-1 | many | TGTGCCAGCAGCCCAGAGAGCGTTGGCACAGATACGCAGTATTTT | CASSPESVGTDTQYF
TRBD1 | TRBJ2-5 | TRBV6-5 | many | TGTGCCAGCAGCCCAGACAGGGGGGAGGAGACCCAGTACTTC | CASSPDRGEETQYF
- | TRBJ1-3 | TRBV6-5 | many | TGTGCCAGCAGTTACCAGGGGTCTGGAAACACCATATATTTT | CASSYQGSGNTIYF
- | TRBJ2-2 | TRBV29-1 | few | TGCAGCGCTTGGGGTACCGGGGAGCTGTTTTTT | CSAWGTGELFF
TRBD2 | TRBJ2-2 | TRBV5-1 | - | TGCGCCAGCAGCTTTTACCCGGGGGGGGCCGGGGAGCTGTTTTTT | CASSFYPGGAGELFF
TRBD1 | TRBJ1-2 | TRBV6-1 | many | TGTGCCAGCAGTGAATTGGTACAGGGGGACTATGGCTACACCTTC | CASSELVQGDYGYTF
- | TRBJ2-3 | TRBV9 | - | TGTGCCAGCAGCGTAGCAGGGAGCGCAGATACGCAGTATTTT | CASSVAGSADTQYF
TRBD2 | TRBJ2-2 | TRBV4-3 | - | TGCGCCAGCAGCCAAGATCGGTTGGCTAGCGGTGCCGGGGAGCTGTTTTTT | CASSQDRLASGAGELFF
- | TRBJ2-7 | TRBV12-3/TRBV12-4 | few | TGTGCCAGCACCTGGCGAGGGGGAACCTACGAGCAGTACTTC | CASTWRGGTYEQYF
- | TRBJ1-2 | TRBV6-2/TRBV6-3 | - | TGTGCCAGCAGTTACTGGACACTTAACTATGGCTACACCTTC | CASSYWTLNYGYTF
- | TRBJ2-7 | TRBV27 | many | TGTGCCAGCAGTTTACAGCGATCCTACGAGCAGTACTTC | CASSLQRSYEQYF
- | TRBJ2-7 | TRBV27 | many | TGTGCCAGCAGTGAACTCGGACAGCACTACGAGCAGTACTTC | CASSELGQHYEQYF
- | TRBJ1-1 | TRBV28 | many | TGTGCCAGCAGTTTCGAGGGGTACACTGAAGCTTTCTTT | CASSFEGYTEAFF
- | TRBJ2-2 | TRBV6-1 | - | TGTGCCTGCAGGGAGGTTCAGCCCGGGGAGCTGTTTTTT | CACREVQPGELFF
TRBD1 | TRBJ2-5 | TRBV19 | many | TGTGCCAGTAGCCTGGGACAGCTGAAGGAATTC | CASSLGQLKEF
- | TRBJ2-7 | TRBV6-2/TRBV6-3 | many | TGTGCCAGCAGTTACTCGGGCAGGGCCTTCGAGCAGTACTTC | CASSYSGRAFEQYF
TRBD1 | TRBJ2-7 | TRBV7-9 | many | TGTGCCAGCAGCAACCGGGACAGACTTTACGAGCAGTACTTC | CASSNRDRLYEQYF
- | TRBJ2-1 | TRBV7-2 | many | TGTGCCAGCAGCTTCGCCGTTACTGAGCAGTTCTTC | CASSFAVTEQFF
- | TRBJ2-3 | TRBV7-7 | many | TGTGCTAGCAGCTTAGCGGTCACAGATACGCAGTATTTT | CASSLAVTDTQYF
TRBD2 | TRBJ2-3 | TRBV5-5 | many | TGTGCCAGCAGCTTGGTGGGTAGCGGGAGTGCAATAGATACGCAGTATTTT | CASSLVGSGSAIDTQYF
TRBD2 | TRBJ2-5 | TRBV9 | many | TGTGCCAGCAGCGCAAGGGAGACTAGCGGGACCCAAGAGACCCAGTACTTC | CASSARETSGTQETQYF
- | TRBJ1-1 | TRBV28 | - | TGTGCCAGCAGTTTATTACGGGGGGGTGACACTGAAGCTTTCTTT | CASSLLRGGDTEAFF
- | TRBJ2-7 | TRBV29-1 | few | TGCAGCGTTGATAGGCTAAGTAACGAGCAGTACTTC | CSVDRLSNEQYF
TRBD1 | TRBJ2-7 | TRBV6-2/TRBV6-3 | - | TGTGCCAGCAGTTACTTGTTATTCCGGGACAGGGGAACGGGGGAGCAGTACTTC | CASSYLLFRDRGTGEQYF
- | TRBJ1-3 | TRBV11-2 | - | TGTGCCAGCAGCTTAGGATGGCAGGGCACTGGAAACACCATATATTTT | CASSLGWQGTGNTIYF
- | TRBJ2-1 | TRBV30 | few | TGTGCCTGGAGTGTTTCGGCTAGCCCCTACAATGAGCAGTTCTTC | CAWSVSASPYNEQFF
- | TRBJ2-7 | TRBV19 | - | TGTGCCAGTAGTACACACTCCCCCTCCTACGAGCAGTACTTC | CASSTHSPSYEQYF
- | TRBJ2-7 | TRBV12-3/TRBV12-4 | many | TGTGCCATCACGCGGGACACCGCGCCCTACGAGCAGTACTTC | CAITRDTAPYEQYF
- | TRBJ1-2 | TRBV30 | - | TGTGCCTGGAGTTTCGGGGGCAAATACTATGGCTACACCTTC | CAWSFGGKYYGYTF
- | TRBJ2-7 | TRBV7-6 | many | TGTGCCAGCAGTCACGACAGCGACGAGCAGTACTTC | CASSHDSDEQYF
- | TRBJ2-7 | TRBV4-1 | few | TGCGCCAGCAGCCAAGATCTAACTAGCTCCTACGAGCAGTACTTC | CASSQDLTSSYEQYF
TRBD2 | TRBJ2-1 | TRBV7-9 | few | TGTGCCAGCAGCCCCGAGGGTGGTAGCGGGGGGCCCTCGTCCTACAATGAGCAGTTCTTC | CASSPEGGSGGPSSYNEQFF
TRBD1 | TRBJ2-7 | TRBV18 | many | TGTGCCAGCTCACCATCTTTCGGGACAGGGACTTACGAGCAGTACTTC | CASSPSFGTGTYEQYF
- | TRBJ2-3 | TRBV4-1 | few | TGCGCCAGCAGCCAATCCAGCGGACGCACAGATACGCAGTATTTT | CASSQSSGRTDTQYF
- | TRBJ2-7 | TRBV20-1 | many | TGCAGTGCTAGAGATTTGGAAGGGTACTACGAGCAGTACTTC | CSARDLEGYYEQYF
- | TRBJ2-7 | TRBV4-2 | many | TGTGCCAGCAGCCAAGATCGGCTAGCTGTCTACGAGCAGTACTTC | CASSQDRLAVYEQYF
- | TRBJ2-1 | TRBV4-3 | few | TGCGCCAGCAGCCAAGACCAGGCCTCATCCTACAATGAGCAGTTCTTC | CASSQDQASSYNEQFF
- | TRBJ2-5 | TRBV20-1 | - | TGCAGTGCTCTTCCCGACAGGAACCAAGAGACCCAGTACTTC | CSALPDRNQETQYF
- | TRBJ2-3 | TRBV24-1 | many | TGTGCCACCAGTGATTTCGGCAGGGAAGAAGATACGCAGTATTTT | CATSDFGREEDTQYF
TRBD2 | TRBJ2-7 | TRBV29-1 | few | TGCAGCGTTGAAGAAGGGGAGACTAGCGGCTACGAGCAGTACTTC | CSVEEGETSGYEQYF
TRBD2 | TRBJ2-7 | TRBV29-1 | many | TGCAGCGCTCTGGGGCGGGGGGTCGGCGAGCAGTACTTC | CSALGRGVGEQYF
- | TRBJ2-1 | TRBV7-6 | many | TGTGCCAGCAGCTTAATGGTGTCCCGGGCCTTGGATGAGCAGTTCTTC | CASSLMVSRALDEQFF
- | TRBJ2-7 | TRBV5-1 | many | TGCGCCAGCAGCTTGGAACCGACAGACATAGCCTACGAGCAGTACTTC | CASSLEPTDIAYEQYF
TRBD1 | TRBJ2-5 | TRBV7-9 | many | TGTGCCAGCAGCTCGTTTGGACAGGAAGAGACCCAGTACTTC | CASSSFGQEETQYF
TRBD1 | TRBJ1-1 | TRBV6-2/TRBV6-3 | many | TGTGCCAGCAGCGATGGACAGGGGATGGTCATGAACACTGAAGCTTTCTTT | CASSDGQGMVMNTEAFF
- | TRBJ2-2 | TRBV7-9 | many | TGTGCCAGCAGCGGGAACAGGGAGAGTTGGACCGGGGAGCTGTTTTTT | CASSGNRESWTGELFF
TRBD1 | TRBJ1-2 | TRBV7-2 | many | TGTGCCAGCAGCCCTGCCGGCCGGGACAGGGGCAATGGCTACACCTTC | CASSPAGRDRGNGYTF
- | TRBJ1-1 | TRBV7-2 | many | TGTGCCAGCAGCTTAGGTCTGAATTGGGGGAGCACTGAAGCTTTCTTT | CASSLGLNWGSTEAFF
- | TRBJ2-3 | TRBV14 | many | TGTGCCAGCAGCCAGATAACGTCAGATACGCAGTATTTT | CASSQITSDTQYF
TRBD2 | TRBJ2-3 | TRBV28 | many | TGTGCCAGCAGGGGACTAGCGGGAACGACAGATACGCAGTATTTT | CASRGLAGTTDTQYF